This TCR beta chain was sequenced during a study of T-cell reconstitution after alpha-beta-depleted transplantation in children. In this sample, this clonotype turned up many times. The V and J ends lost 1 base and 4 bases respectively, with 13 bases between them. Germline assignment: CDR1 SGHAT and CDR2 FQNNGV. The CDR3 has 15 residues. Unique molecular identifiers were built into the TCRbeta library. TCRdb recomputed calls from the PCR reads with MiXCR, one row per CDR3 protein. The sample carries just over 350,000 distinct CDR3 sequences, roughly 13% recorded once. The chain links TRBV11-2 to TRBJ1-1; D might be TRBD1 (5 bases). The sequence came from a human donor who donated a stem cell graft to a child with Fanconi anemia. Sequencing was performed on PBMCs, taken from the stem cell graft. CDR3: CASSLGPGRGTEAFF. The CDR3 nucleotides are TGTGCCAGCAGCTTAGGGCCGGGGCGAGGCACTGAAGCTTTCTTT.